This T cell receptor (beta chain) was identified during a study of T cell responses to AZD1222 COVID-19 vaccine. Clones were read by immunoSEQ multiplex PCR, and TCRdb kept only the in-frame ones, dropping some. Of nearly 110,000 clones detected, around 90% appear once; the ten largest clones hold around 5.1%. Remarks on this clone: As yet, its antigen is unknown.

Study results and caveats: Most donors were white British and more were female, and clonal diversity was possibly underestimated.

Trimming left V 0 bases short and J 6 bases short, with 6 bases between. Looked up from germline, CDR1 is SGHRS and CDR2 is YFSETQ. The CDR3 covers 13 residues. The source of this sequence is an adult in good health. Sample: peripheral blood, taken on day 0 of AZD1222 vaccination. This sequence joins TRBV5-1 and TRBJ2-2; a possible D gene is TRBD1 (5 bases). The CDR3 sequence is CASSLEGPGELFF. The CDR3 DNA reads as TGCGCCAGCAGCTTGGAGGGGCCCGGGGAGCTGTTTTTT.